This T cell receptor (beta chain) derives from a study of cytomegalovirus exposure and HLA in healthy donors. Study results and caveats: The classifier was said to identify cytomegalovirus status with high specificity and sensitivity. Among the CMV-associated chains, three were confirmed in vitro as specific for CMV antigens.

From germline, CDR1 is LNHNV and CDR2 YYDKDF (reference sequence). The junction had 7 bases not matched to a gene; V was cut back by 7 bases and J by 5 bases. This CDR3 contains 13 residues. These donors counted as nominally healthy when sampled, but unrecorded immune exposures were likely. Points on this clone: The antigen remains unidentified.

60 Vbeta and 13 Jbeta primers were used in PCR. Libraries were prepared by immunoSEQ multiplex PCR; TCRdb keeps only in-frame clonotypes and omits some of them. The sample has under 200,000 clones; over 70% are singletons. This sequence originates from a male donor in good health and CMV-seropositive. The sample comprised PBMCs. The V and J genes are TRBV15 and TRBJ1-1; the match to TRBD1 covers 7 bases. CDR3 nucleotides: TGTGCCACCACCCGGGAGGGGGCTACTGAAGCTTTCTTT. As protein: CATTREGATEAFF.